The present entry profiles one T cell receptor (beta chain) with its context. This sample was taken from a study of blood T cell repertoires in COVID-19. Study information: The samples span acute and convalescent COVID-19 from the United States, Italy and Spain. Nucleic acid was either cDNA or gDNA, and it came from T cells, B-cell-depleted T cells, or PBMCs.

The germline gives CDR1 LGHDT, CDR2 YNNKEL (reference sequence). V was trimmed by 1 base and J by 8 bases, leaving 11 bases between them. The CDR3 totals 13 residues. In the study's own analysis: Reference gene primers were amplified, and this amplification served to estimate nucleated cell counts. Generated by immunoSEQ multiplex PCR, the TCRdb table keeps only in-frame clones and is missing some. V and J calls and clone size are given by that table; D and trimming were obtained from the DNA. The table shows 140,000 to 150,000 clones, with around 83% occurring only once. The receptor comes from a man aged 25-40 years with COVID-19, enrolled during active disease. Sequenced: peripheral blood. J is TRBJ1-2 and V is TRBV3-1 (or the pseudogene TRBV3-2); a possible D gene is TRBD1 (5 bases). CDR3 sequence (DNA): TGTGCCAGCAGCCAAGGTGGAGGGGAAGGCTACACCTTC. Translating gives CASSQGGGEGYTF.